This is a list of T cell receptor beta chains from one sample in a study of radiation and T cells in renal cell carcinoma. The method was immunoSEQ multiplex PCR; TCRdb's version includes in-frame clones alone and lacks a portion of them. This table has around 75,000 clones, around 80% appearing once. The sample consisted of blood, taken from a patient whose treatment included radiotherapy and nephrectomy. The receptors originated from a man between 60 and 70 years old with renal cell carcinoma. Both conserved end residues are part of each CDR3. Fields, in order: clone size, V gene, J gene, D gene, CDR3 protein, CDR3 DNA. D genes are given only for firm matches. Only some rows state a clone size, as once, few, many or a class for expanded clones.

clone_size: NA; v_call: TRBV11-2; j_call: TRBJ2-7; d_call: TRBD2; cdr3_aa: CASSPGPGLADSGIYEQYF; cdr3_nt: TGTGCCAGCAGCCCGGGGCCGGGACTAGCGGACTCAGGGATATACGAGCAGTACTTC
clone_size: NA; v_call: TRBV5-1; j_call: TRBJ2-1; d_call: TRBD2; cdr3_aa: CASSEPGLANNEQFF; cdr3_nt: TGCGCCAGCAGCGAACCGGGACTAGCGAACAATGAGCAGTTCTTC
clone_size: NA; v_call: TRBV29-1; j_call: TRBJ2-2; d_call: NA; cdr3_aa: CSVGRREGTGELFF; cdr3_nt: TGCAGCGTTGGGCGGCGGGAAGGTACCGGGGAGCTGTTTTTT
clone_size: NA; v_call: TRBV25-1; j_call: TRBJ1-1; d_call: TRBD1; cdr3_aa: CASSVPGGIEAFF; cdr3_nt: TGTGCCAGCAGTGTACCAGGGGGCATTGAAGCTTTCTTT
clone_size: NA; v_call: TRBV7-8; j_call: TRBJ2-7; d_call: TRBD1; cdr3_aa: CASSLRTGKSYEQYF; cdr3_nt: TGTGCCAGCAGCCTAAGGACAGGAAAATCCTACGAGCAGTACTTC
clone_size: NA; v_call: TRBV21-1; j_call: TRBJ2-5; d_call: NA; cdr3_aa: CASSKVTPKKQGQETQYF; cdr3_nt: TGTGCCAGCAGCAAAGTAACCCCCAAAAAACAGGGTCAAGAGACCCAGTACTTC
clone_size: NA; v_call: TRBV5-1; j_call: TRBJ2-3; d_call: NA; cdr3_aa: CASSLRGPTDTQYF; cdr3_nt: TGCGCCAGCAGCTTGCGGGGGCCCACAGATACGCAGTATTTT
clone_size: NA; v_call: TRBV25-1; j_call: TRBJ2-3; d_call: NA; cdr3_aa: CASSDPLNTDTQYF; cdr3_nt: TGTGCCAGCAGTGATCCGCTAAACACAGATACGCAGTATTTT
clone_size: NA; v_call: TRBV19; j_call: TRBJ1-1; d_call: TRBD1; cdr3_aa: CASSWNRGGTEAFF; cdr3_nt: TGTGCCAGTAGTTGGAACAGGGGCGGAACTGAAGCTTTCTTT
clone_size: NA; v_call: TRBV2; j_call: TRBJ1-5; d_call: NA; cdr3_aa: CASSENSPRGVQHF; cdr3_nt: TGTGCCAGCAGTGAAAATTCACCCCGGGGGGTTCAGCATTTT
clone_size: NA; v_call: TRBV5-1; j_call: TRBJ2-1; d_call: NA; cdr3_aa: CASSLPGLYNEQFF; cdr3_nt: TGCGCCAGCAGCCTCCCGGGACTCTACAATGAGCAGTTCTTC
clone_size: NA; v_call: TRBV27; j_call: TRBJ2-5; d_call: TRBD2; cdr3_aa: CASSLDSGSQQETQYF; cdr3_nt: TGTGCCAGCAGTTTGGATAGCGGGAGCCAACAAGAGACCCAGTACTTC
clone_size: NA; v_call: TRBV7-2; j_call: TRBJ2-7; d_call: TRBD2; cdr3_aa: CASSLVGTSGRIHEQYF; cdr3_nt: TGTGCCAGCAGCTTAGTAGGGACTAGCGGGAGAATTCACGAGCAGTACTTC
clone_size: NA; v_call: TRBV6-5; j_call: TRBJ2-2; d_call: TRBD2; cdr3_aa: CASSYFAGGGTGELFF; cdr3_nt: TGTGCCAGCAGTTACTTTGCGGGAGGAGGGACCGGGGAGCTGTTTTTT
clone_size: NA; v_call: TRBV19; j_call: TRBJ2-7; d_call: TRBD2; cdr3_aa: CASRQAGDSSYEQYF; cdr3_nt: TGTGCCAGTAGGCAAGCGGGGGATAGCTCCTACGAGCAGTACTTC
clone_size: NA; v_call: TRBV7-8; j_call: TRBJ2-7; d_call: NA; cdr3_aa: CASSLQGYEQYF; cdr3_nt: TGTGCCAGCAGCTTACAGGGTTACGAGCAGTACTTC
clone_size: NA; v_call: TRBV7-8; j_call: TRBJ1-1; d_call: NA; cdr3_aa: CASTPDTGTEAFF; cdr3_nt: TGTGCCAGCACCCCCGATACGGGCACTGAAGCTTTCTTT
clone_size: NA; v_call: TRBV28; j_call: TRBJ2-5; d_call: TRBD1; cdr3_aa: CASSPRGQGAGTQYF; cdr3_nt: TGTGCCAGCAGCCCTCGTGGACAGGGGGCAGGGACCCAGTACTTC
clone_size: NA; v_call: TRBV27; j_call: TRBJ1-4; d_call: NA; cdr3_aa: CASSPRYNEKLFF; cdr3_nt: TGTGCCAGCAGTCCGAGGTACAATGAAAAACTGTTTTTT
clone_size: NA; v_call: TRBV29-1; j_call: TRBJ2-3; d_call: NA; cdr3_aa: CSVGGEGTDTQYF; cdr3_nt: TGCAGCGTTGGTGGGGAAGGCACAGATACGCAGTATTTT
clone_size: NA; v_call: TRBV9; j_call: TRBJ1-1; d_call: TRBD1; cdr3_aa: CASSSGGSSEAFF; cdr3_nt: TGTGCCAGCAGCTCAGGGGGCTCCTCTGAAGCTTTCTTT
clone_size: NA; v_call: TRBV27; j_call: TRBJ1-1; d_call: TRBD1; cdr3_aa: CASSLGATGGEVTEAFF; cdr3_nt: TGTGCCAGCAGTTTGGGGGCTACAGGGGGTGAGGTCACTGAAGCTTTCTTT
clone_size: NA; v_call: TRBV4-3; j_call: TRBJ2-7; d_call: TRBD1; cdr3_aa: CASSQRTGEPEQYF; cdr3_nt: TGCGCCAGCAGCCAGCGGACAGGGGAGCCCGAGCAGTACTTC
clone_size: NA; v_call: TRBV5-1; j_call: TRBJ2-1; d_call: NA; cdr3_aa: CASSPIDGTSYNEQFF; cdr3_nt: TGCGCCAGCAGCCCCATTGACGGGACCTCCTACAATGAGCAGTTCTTC
clone_size: NA; v_call: TRBV11-2; j_call: TRBJ1-2; d_call: NA; cdr3_aa: CASSLDNIPGPANYGYTF; cdr3_nt: TGTGCCAGCAGCTTAGATAATATTCCGGGACCGGCTAACTATGGCTACACCTTC
clone_size: NA; v_call: TRBV7-2; j_call: TRBJ1-5; d_call: NA; cdr3_aa: CASSLSIRGSNQPQHF; cdr3_nt: TGTGCCAGCAGCCTTTCTATAAGGGGGTCCAATCAGCCCCAGCATTTT
clone_size: NA; v_call: TRBV7-8; j_call: TRBJ2-7; d_call: TRBD2; cdr3_aa: CASSLVSSGRAGEQYF; cdr3_nt: TGTGCCAGCAGCTTAGTGTCTAGCGGGAGGGCCGGCGAGCAGTACTTC
clone_size: once; v_call: TRBV5-1; j_call: TRBJ2-2; d_call: TRBD2; cdr3_aa: CASGLAGANTGELFF; cdr3_nt: TGCGCCAGCGGACTAGCGGGAGCGAACACCGGGGAGCTGTTTTTT
clone_size: NA; v_call: TRBV19; j_call: TRBJ1-2; d_call: TRBD1; cdr3_aa: CASSQGVGYYGYTF; cdr3_nt: TGTGCCAGTAGCCAGGGGGTCGGATACTATGGCTACACCTTC
clone_size: NA; v_call: TRBV5-6; j_call: TRBJ2-7; d_call: NA; cdr3_aa: CASSVPRQRSQPYEQYF; cdr3_nt: TGTGCCAGCAGCGTCCCCCGCCAGCGGTCCCAACCTTACGAGCAGTACTTC
clone_size: few; v_call: TRBV28; j_call: TRBJ1-5; d_call: TRBD1; cdr3_aa: CASSPSTGGGNQPQHF; cdr3_nt: TGTGCCAGCAGCCCGTCCACAGGGGGCGGCAATCAGCCCCAGCATTTT
clone_size: NA; v_call: TRBV29-1; j_call: TRBJ2-3; d_call: NA; cdr3_aa: CSVRIDGTDTQYF; cdr3_nt: TGCAGCGTGAGGATAGATGGCACAGATACGCAGTATTTT
clone_size: NA; v_call: TRBV10-3; j_call: TRBJ2-3; d_call: TRBD1; cdr3_aa: CAISDRTGDTDTQYF; cdr3_nt: TGTGCCATCAGTGATCGGACAGGGGACACAGATACGCAGTATTTT
clone_size: NA; v_call: TRBV7-2; j_call: TRBJ2-2; d_call: TRBD1; cdr3_aa: CASSLQGQALGGELFF; cdr3_nt: TGTGCCAGCAGCTTACAAGGACAGGCCCTCGGCGGGGAGCTGTTTTTT
clone_size: NA; v_call: TRBV27; j_call: TRBJ2-1; d_call: TRBD2; cdr3_aa: CASRLAGDNEQFF; cdr3_nt: TGTGCCAGCAGACTAGCGGGAGACAATGAGCAGTTCTTC
clone_size: NA; v_call: TRBV6-6; j_call: TRBJ1-1; d_call: NA; cdr3_aa: CASSPDSEAFF; cdr3_nt: TGTGCCAGCAGCCCAGACAGTGAAGCTTTCTTT
clone_size: NA; v_call: TRBV5-1; j_call: TRBJ1-5; d_call: TRBD1; cdr3_aa: CASSLDGTGWQPQHF; cdr3_nt: TGCGCCAGCAGCTTGGACGGGACAGGGTGGCAGCCCCAGCATTTT
clone_size: NA; v_call: TRBV7-9; j_call: TRBJ2-5; d_call: NA; cdr3_aa: CASSLDAGYQETQYF; cdr3_nt: TGTGCCAGCAGCTTAGATGCGGGTTACCAAGAGACCCAGTACTTC
clone_size: NA; v_call: TRBV5-1; j_call: TRBJ2-1; d_call: NA; cdr3_aa: CASSLDLTGEQFF; cdr3_nt: TGCGCCAGCAGCCTGGACCTCACAGGTGAGCAGTTCTTC
clone_size: NA; v_call: TRBV10-3; j_call: TRBJ2-3; d_call: TRBD2; cdr3_aa: CAISDGGGTTDTQYF; cdr3_nt: TGTGCCATCAGTGACGGGGGAGGGACTACAGATACGCAGTATTTT
clone_size: few; v_call: TRBV7-9; j_call: TRBJ1-2; d_call: TRBD1; cdr3_aa: CASSGQGMESPNYGYTF; cdr3_nt: TGTGCCAGCAGCGGACAGGGGATGGAGAGTCCGAACTATGGCTACACCTTC
clone_size: NA; v_call: TRBV28; j_call: TRBJ2-6; d_call: NA; cdr3_aa: CASSLYGDSGANVLTF; cdr3_nt: TGTGCCAGCAGTTTATATGGGGATTCTGGGGCCAACGTCCTGACTTTC
clone_size: NA; v_call: TRBV27; j_call: TRBJ1-2; d_call: TRBD1; cdr3_aa: CASRPTGGDYGYTF; cdr3_nt: TGTGCCAGCAGACCGACAGGGGGCGACTATGGCTACACCTTC
clone_size: once; v_call: TRBV19; j_call: TRBJ2-5; d_call: TRBD1; cdr3_aa: CASRGQGSQTQYF; cdr3_nt: TGTGCCAGCCGGGGACAGGGGTCGCAGACCCAGTACTTC
clone_size: NA; v_call: TRBV7-2; j_call: TRBJ2-2; d_call: NA; cdr3_aa: CASAELWNTGELFF; cdr3_nt: TGTGCCAGCGCCGAGCTTTGGAACACCGGGGAGCTGTTTTTT
clone_size: NA; v_call: TRBV5-1; j_call: TRBJ2-3; d_call: TRBD2; cdr3_aa: CASSSLLAGGDTQYF; cdr3_nt: TGCGCCAGCAGCTCCCTACTAGCGGGAGGGGATACGCAGTATTTT
clone_size: NA; v_call: TRBV5-1; j_call: TRBJ2-2; d_call: NA; cdr3_aa: CASSLIGGRELFF; cdr3_nt: TGCGCCAGCAGCTTGATTGGGGGCCGGGAGCTGTTTTTT
clone_size: once; v_call: TRBV18; j_call: TRBJ2-7; d_call: TRBD2; cdr3_aa: CASSPRPSGSGAYEQYF; cdr3_nt: TGTGCCAGCTCACCACGACCGAGCGGGAGTGGAGCCTACGAGCAGTACTTC
clone_size: few; v_call: TRBV7-2; j_call: TRBJ2-2; d_call: TRBD2; cdr3_aa: CASSTSTSGYGELFF; cdr3_nt: TGTGCCAGCAGCACGAGTACTAGCGGTTACGGGGAGCTGTTTTTT
clone_size: NA; v_call: TRBV5-1; j_call: TRBJ2-2; d_call: NA; cdr3_aa: CASSPPGFRNTGELFF; cdr3_nt: TGCGCCAGCAGCCCCCCGGGGTTTAGGAACACCGGGGAGCTGTTTTTT
clone_size: NA; v_call: TRBV25-1; j_call: TRBJ1-6; d_call: TRBD1; cdr3_aa: CASGGQWDNSPLHF; cdr3_nt: TGTGCCAGCGGGGGACAGTGGGATAATTCACCCCTCCACTTT
clone_size: NA; v_call: TRBV5-1; j_call: TRBJ1-2; d_call: TRBD1; cdr3_aa: CASSFTGTGGGYTF; cdr3_nt: TGCGCCAGCAGCTTTACCGGGACAGGGGGAGGCTACACCTTC
clone_size: NA; v_call: TRBV15; j_call: TRBJ2-5; d_call: TRBD1; cdr3_aa: CALSRGTEKETQYF; cdr3_nt: TGTGCCCTCAGCAGGGGGACAGAAAAAGAGACCCAGTACTTC
clone_size: NA; v_call: TRBV5-6; j_call: TRBJ2-3; d_call: NA; cdr3_aa: CASSFYMGSSGTDTQYF; cdr3_nt: TGTGCCAGCAGCTTTTATATGGGCTCCTCGGGCACAGATACGCAGTATTTT
clone_size: NA; v_call: TRBV15; j_call: TRBJ2-1; d_call: NA; cdr3_aa: CATSREGPLMAGNEQFF; cdr3_nt: TGTGCCACCAGCAGAGAGGGGCCCCTAATGGCTGGGAATGAGCAGTTCTTC
clone_size: once; v_call: TRBV19; j_call: TRBJ2-2; d_call: TRBD2; cdr3_aa: CASIGLAGAYTGELFF; cdr3_nt: TGTGCCAGTATCGGACTAGCGGGAGCTTATACCGGGGAGCTGTTTTTT
clone_size: NA; v_call: TRBV6-6; j_call: TRBJ1-1; d_call: NA; cdr3_aa: CASSSQRDKLTEAFF; cdr3_nt: TGTGCCAGCAGTTCACAGAGGGATAAACTCACTGAAGCTTTCTTT
clone_size: NA; v_call: TRBV15; j_call: TRBJ2-5; d_call: TRBD2; cdr3_aa: CATSRERTSGRAQETQYF; cdr3_nt: TGTGCCACCAGCAGGGAGAGGACTAGCGGGAGGGCTCAAGAGACCCAGTACTTC
clone_size: NA; v_call: TRBV27; j_call: TRBJ1-2; d_call: TRBD1; cdr3_aa: CASSYTGDYGYTF; cdr3_nt: TGTGCCAGCAGTTATACAGGGGACTATGGCTACACCTTC